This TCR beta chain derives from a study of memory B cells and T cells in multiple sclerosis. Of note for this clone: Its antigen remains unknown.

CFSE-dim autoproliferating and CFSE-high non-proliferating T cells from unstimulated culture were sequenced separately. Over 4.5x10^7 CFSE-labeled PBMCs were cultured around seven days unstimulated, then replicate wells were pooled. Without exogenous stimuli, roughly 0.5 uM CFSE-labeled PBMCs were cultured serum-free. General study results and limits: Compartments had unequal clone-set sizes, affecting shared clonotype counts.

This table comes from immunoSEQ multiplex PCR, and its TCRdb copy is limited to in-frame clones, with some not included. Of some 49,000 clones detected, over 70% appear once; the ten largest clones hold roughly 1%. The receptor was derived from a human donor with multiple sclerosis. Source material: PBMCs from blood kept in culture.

Written as DNA, the CDR3 is TGTGCCAGCAGCTTATTGACAGGGGTAGGAGATACGCAGTATTTT. This translates into CASSLLTGVGDTQYF. The chain links TRBV7-8 to TRBJ2-3, with TRBD1 matching 8 bases. V gave up 2 bases and J gave up 5 bases; unmatched junction bases: 6. Germline V CDR1 and CDR2: SGHVS, FQNEAQ. The CDR3 runs 15 residues.